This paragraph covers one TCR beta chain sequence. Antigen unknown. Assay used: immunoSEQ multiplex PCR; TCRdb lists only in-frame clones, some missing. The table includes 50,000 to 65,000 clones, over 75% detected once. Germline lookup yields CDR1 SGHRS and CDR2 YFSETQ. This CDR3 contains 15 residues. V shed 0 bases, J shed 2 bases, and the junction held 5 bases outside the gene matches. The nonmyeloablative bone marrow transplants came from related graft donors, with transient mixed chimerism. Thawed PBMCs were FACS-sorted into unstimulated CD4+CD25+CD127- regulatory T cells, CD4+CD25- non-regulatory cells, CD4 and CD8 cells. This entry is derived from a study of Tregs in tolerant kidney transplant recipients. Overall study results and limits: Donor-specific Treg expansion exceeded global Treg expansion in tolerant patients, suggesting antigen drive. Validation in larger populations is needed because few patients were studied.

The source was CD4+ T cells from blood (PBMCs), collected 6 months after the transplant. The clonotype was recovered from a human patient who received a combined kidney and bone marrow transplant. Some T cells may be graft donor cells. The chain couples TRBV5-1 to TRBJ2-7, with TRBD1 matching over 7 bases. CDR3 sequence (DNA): TGCGCCAGCAGCTTGGAAGGACAGGATCCCTACGAGCAGTACTTC. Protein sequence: CASSLEGQDPYEQYF.